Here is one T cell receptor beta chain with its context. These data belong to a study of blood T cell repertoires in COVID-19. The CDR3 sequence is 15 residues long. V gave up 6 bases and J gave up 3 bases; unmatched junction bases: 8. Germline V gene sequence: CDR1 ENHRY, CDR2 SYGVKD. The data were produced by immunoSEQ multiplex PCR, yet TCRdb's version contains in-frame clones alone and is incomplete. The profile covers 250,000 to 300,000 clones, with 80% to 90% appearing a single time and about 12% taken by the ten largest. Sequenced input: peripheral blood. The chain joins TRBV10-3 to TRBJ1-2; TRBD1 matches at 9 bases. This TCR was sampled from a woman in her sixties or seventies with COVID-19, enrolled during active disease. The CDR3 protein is CAIRPSQGADYGYTF. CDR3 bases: TGTGCCATCAGGCCTTCACAGGGGGCGGACTATGGCTACACCTTC.